This T cell receptor (beta chain) emerged from a study of T-cell reconstitution after alpha-beta-depleted transplantation in children. This clonotype was seen ten or more times. Unique molecular identifiers tagged the TCRbeta library. TCRdb used MiXCR to reprocess the PCR reads, holding one entry per CDR3 protein. The sample records 640,000 or so distinct CDR3 sequences, approximately 16% being singletons. The V and J ends lost 1 base and 0 bases, in that order; junction bases with no gene match: 1. The CDR3 contains 15 residues. Germline V gene lookup returns CDR1 DFQATT and CDR2 SNEGSKA (reference sequence).

This specimen consisted of PBMCs from the stem cell graft donor, obtained from the stem cell graft. This receptor was taken from a human donor who donated a stem cell graft to a child with acute myeloid leukemia. The J gene is TRBJ2-7, the V gene TRBV20-1; 12 bases align to TRBD2. CDR3 sequence reads: CSARGLAGASYEQYF. In DNA, the CDR3 is TGCAGTGCTAGAGGACTAGCGGGGGCCTCCTACGAGCAGTACTTC.